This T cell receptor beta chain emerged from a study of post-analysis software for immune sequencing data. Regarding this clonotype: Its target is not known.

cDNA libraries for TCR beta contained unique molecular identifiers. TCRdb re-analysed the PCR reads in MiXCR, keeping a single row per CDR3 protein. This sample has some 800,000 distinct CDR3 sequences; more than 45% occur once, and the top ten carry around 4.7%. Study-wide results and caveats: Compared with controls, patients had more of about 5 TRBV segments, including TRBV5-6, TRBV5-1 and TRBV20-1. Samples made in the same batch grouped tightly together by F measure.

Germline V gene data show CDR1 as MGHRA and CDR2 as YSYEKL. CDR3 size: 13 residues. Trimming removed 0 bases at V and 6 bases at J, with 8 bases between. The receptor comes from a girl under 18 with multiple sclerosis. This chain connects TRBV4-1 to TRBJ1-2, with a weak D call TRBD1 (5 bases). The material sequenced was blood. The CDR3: CASSQEKGDGYTF. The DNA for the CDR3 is TGCGCCAGCAGCCAAGAGAAAGGGGATGGCTACACCTTC.